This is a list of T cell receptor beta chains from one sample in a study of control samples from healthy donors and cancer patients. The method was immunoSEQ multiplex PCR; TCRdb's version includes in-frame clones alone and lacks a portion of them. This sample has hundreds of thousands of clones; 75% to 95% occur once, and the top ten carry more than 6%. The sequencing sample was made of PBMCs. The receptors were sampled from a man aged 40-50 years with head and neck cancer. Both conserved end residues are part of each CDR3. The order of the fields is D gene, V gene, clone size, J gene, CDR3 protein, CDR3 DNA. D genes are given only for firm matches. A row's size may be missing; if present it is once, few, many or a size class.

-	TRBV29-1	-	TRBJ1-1	CSVKPLGGGTEAFF	TGCAGCGTCAAGCCCCTGGGGGGAGGGACTGAAGCTTTCTTT
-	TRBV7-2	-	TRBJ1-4	CASSYRDINEKLFF	TGTGCCAGCAGCTACCGGGACATCAATGAAAAACTGTTTTTT
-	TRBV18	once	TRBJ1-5	CASSRFGSDNQPQHF	TGTGCCAGCTCACGATTCGGCAGCGATAATCAGCCCCAGCATTTT
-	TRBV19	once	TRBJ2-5	CASSIGGETQYF	TGTGCCAGTAGTATAGGAGGAGAGACCCAGTACTTC
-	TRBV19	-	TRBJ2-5	CASSISDLTAETQYF	TGTGCCAGTAGTATCTCGGACTTAACGGCAGAGACCCAGTACTTC
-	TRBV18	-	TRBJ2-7	CASSPPGSGHEQYF	TGTGCCAGCTCACCACCGGGATCAGGTCACGAGCAGTACTTC
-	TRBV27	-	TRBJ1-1	CASSLPRNTEAFF	TGTGCCAGCAGTTTACCCCGCAACACTGAAGCTTTCTTT
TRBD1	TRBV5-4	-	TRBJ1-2	CASSLRQGGYGYTF	TGTGCCAGCAGCTTAAGACAGGGGGGCTATGGCTACACCTTC
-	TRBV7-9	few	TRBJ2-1	CASSAVWVEQFF	TGTGCCAGCAGCGCAGTCTGGGTTGAGCAGTTCTTC
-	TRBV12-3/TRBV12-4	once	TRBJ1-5	CASSRQTDQPQHF	TGTGCCAGCAGTCGACAAACCGATCAGCCCCAGCATTTT
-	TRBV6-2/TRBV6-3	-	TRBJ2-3	CASSRRVITDTQYF	TGTGCCAGCAGTCGCAGGGTAATTACAGATACGCAGTATTTT
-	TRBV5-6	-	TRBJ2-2	CASSLLGVTGELFF	TGTGCCAGCAGCTTGCTCGGGGTCACCGGGGAGCTGTTTTTT
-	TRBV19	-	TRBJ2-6	CASKPGAPGGANVLTF	TGTGCCAGTAAACCCGGAGCCCCAGGGGGGGCCAACGTCCTGACTTTC
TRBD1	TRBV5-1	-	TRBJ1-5	CASSLGDRGQPQHF	TGCGCCAGCAGCTTAGGGGACAGGGGCCAGCCCCAGCATTTT
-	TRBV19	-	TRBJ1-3	CASSIPGKFLSGNTIYF	TGTGCCAGTAGTATACCTGGGAAGTTCCTCTCTGGAAACACCATATATTTT
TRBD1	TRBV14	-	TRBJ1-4	CASSQDIGQGGQKLFF	TGTGCCAGCAGCCAAGACATAGGACAGGGAGGGCAAAAACTGTTTTTT
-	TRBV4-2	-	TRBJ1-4	CASSQEIAGANEKLFF	TGTGCCAGCAGCCAAGAAATAGCGGGGGCAAATGAAAAACTGTTTTTT
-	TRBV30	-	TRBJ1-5	CAWTSSGGRGNQPQHF	TGTGCCTGGACCTCCTCGGGGGGGCGTGGCAATCAGCCCCAGCATTTT
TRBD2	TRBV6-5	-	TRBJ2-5	CASSPLAGGQETQYF	TGTGCCAGCAGTCCGCTAGCGGGAGGGCAAGAGACCCAGTACTTC
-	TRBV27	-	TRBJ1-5	CASSLPGDNQPQHF	TGTGCCAGCAGTTTGCCAGGCGACAATCAGCCCCAGCATTTT
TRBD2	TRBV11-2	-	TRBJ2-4	CASSQTSGGEKLAKNIQYF	TGTGCCAGCAGCCAGACTAGCGGGGGGGAAAAGCTAGCCAAAAACATTCAGTACTTC
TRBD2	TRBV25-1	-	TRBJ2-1	CASSELSGGGGNEQFF	TGTGCCAGCAGTGAGCTTAGCGGGGGGGGCGGCAATGAGCAGTTCTTC
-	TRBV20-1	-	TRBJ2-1	CSARTQSEQFF	TGCAGTGCTAGGACCCAAAGTGAGCAGTTCTTC
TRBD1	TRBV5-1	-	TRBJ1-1	CASSSGTGVTYTEAFF	TGCGCCAGCAGCTCCGGGACAGGGGTAACTTACACTGAAGCTTTCTTT
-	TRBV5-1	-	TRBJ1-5	CASSLVGGSNQPQHF	TGCGCCAGCAGCTTAGTTGGGGGGAGCAATCAGCCCCAGCATTTT
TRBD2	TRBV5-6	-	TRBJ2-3	CASSLPGTSYTQYF	TGTGCCAGCAGCCTGCCGGGGACTAGTTATACGCAGTATTTT
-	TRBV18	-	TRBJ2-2	CASSLGQTANTGELFF	TGTGCCAGCTCCCTCGGACAGACCGCGAACACCGGGGAGCTGTTTTTT
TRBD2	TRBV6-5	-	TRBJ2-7	CASTSGSSGQYF	TGTGCCAGCACTAGCGGGAGTTCTGGGCAGTACTTC
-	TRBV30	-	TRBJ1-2	CAWSRGVESNYGYTF	TGTGCCTGGAGTAGGGGTGTAGAGTCTAACTATGGCTACACCTTC
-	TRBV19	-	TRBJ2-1	CASADYYNEQFF	TGTGCCAGCGCAGACTATTACAATGAGCAGTTCTTC
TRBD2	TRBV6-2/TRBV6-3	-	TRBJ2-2	CASSSAGGPTGELFF	TGTGCCAGCAGTTCGGCGGGGGGGCCCACCGGGGAGCTGTTTTTT
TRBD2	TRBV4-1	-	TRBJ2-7	CASSQDLMTSGRASPYEQYF	TGCGCCAGCAGCCAAGACTTAATGACTAGCGGGAGGGCTTCACCCTACGAGCAGTACTTC
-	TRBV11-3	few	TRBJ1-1	CASSLGRANTEAFF	TGTGCCAGCAGCTTAGGACGGGCTAACACTGAAGCTTTCTTT
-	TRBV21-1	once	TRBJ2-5	CASMICGSTETQYF	TGTGCCAGCATGATTTGCGGGAGTACTGAGACCCAGTACTTC
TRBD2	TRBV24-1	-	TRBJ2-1	CATSGPGGEQFF	TGTGCCACCAGTGGACCGGGAGGGGAGCAGTTCTTC
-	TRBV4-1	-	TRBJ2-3	CASSQVGSTDTQYF	TGCGCCAGCAGCCAAGTGGGAAGTACAGATACGCAGTATTTT
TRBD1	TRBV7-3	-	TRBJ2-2	CASSRQTGGWDTGELFF	TGTGCCAGCAGCCGTCAAACAGGGGGCTGGGACACCGGGGAGCTGTTTTTT
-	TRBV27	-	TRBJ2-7	CASSRSGTGYEQYF	TGTGCCAGCAGCCGGAGTGGTACGGGGTACGAGCAGTACTTC
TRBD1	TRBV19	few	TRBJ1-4	CASSLGQAESNEKLFF	TGTGCCAGTAGTCTAGGACAGGCGGAAAGTAATGAAAAACTGTTTTTT
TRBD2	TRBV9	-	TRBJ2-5	CASSEAGAEVLETQYF	TGTGCCAGCAGCGAGGCGGGAGCCGAGGTTTTGGAGACCCAGTACTTC
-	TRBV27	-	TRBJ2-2	CASRNTGELFF	TGTGCCAGCAGGAACACCGGGGAGCTGTTTTTT
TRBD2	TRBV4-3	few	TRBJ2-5	CASSQYSGGRWETQYF	TGCGCCAGCAGTCAATATAGCGGGGGGAGGTGGGAGACCCAGTACTTC
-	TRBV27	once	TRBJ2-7	CASSPFLQGAGGYEQYF	TGTGCCAGCAGTCCGTTTCTCCAGGGGGCCGGGGGGTACGAGCAGTACTTC
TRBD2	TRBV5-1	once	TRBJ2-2	CASSPREVGGELFF	TGCGCCAGCAGCCCGCGGGAGGTTGGCGGGGAGCTGTTTTTT
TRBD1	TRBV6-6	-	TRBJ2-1	CASSPLLTGGPYNEQFF	TGTGCCAGCAGTCCCCTCCTGACAGGGGGGCCCTACAATGAGCAGTTCTTC
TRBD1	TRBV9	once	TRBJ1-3	CASSATGGGGNTIYF	TGTGCCAGCAGCGCGACAGGGGGAGGTGGAAACACCATATATTTT
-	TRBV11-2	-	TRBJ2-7	CASSLDPQGYEQYF	TGTGCCAGCAGCTTAGATCCACAGGGCTACGAGCAGTACTTC
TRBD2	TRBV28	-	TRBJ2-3	CASSIWTSGNLDTQYF	TGTGCCAGCAGTATCTGGACTAGCGGGAATTTGGATACGCAGTATTTT
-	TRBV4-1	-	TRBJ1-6	CASSQGGDGGGSPLHF	TGCGCCAGCAGCCAAGGGGGGGACGGGGGGGGTTCACCCCTCCACTTT
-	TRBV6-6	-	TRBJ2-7	CASSLDRMGASEQYF	TGTGCCAGCAGTCTAGACAGGATGGGGGCGAGTGAGCAGTACTTC
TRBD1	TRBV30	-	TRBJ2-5	CAWKDRDGETQYF	TGTGCCTGGAAAGACAGGGACGGAGAGACCCAGTACTTC
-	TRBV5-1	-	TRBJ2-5	CASSSGGGETQYF	TGCGCCAGCAGCTCCGGCGGAGGCGAGACCCAGTACTTC
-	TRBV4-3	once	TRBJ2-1	CASSQVTTKNNEQFF	TGCGCCAGCAGCCAAGTAACGACAAAAAACAATGAGCAGTTCTTC